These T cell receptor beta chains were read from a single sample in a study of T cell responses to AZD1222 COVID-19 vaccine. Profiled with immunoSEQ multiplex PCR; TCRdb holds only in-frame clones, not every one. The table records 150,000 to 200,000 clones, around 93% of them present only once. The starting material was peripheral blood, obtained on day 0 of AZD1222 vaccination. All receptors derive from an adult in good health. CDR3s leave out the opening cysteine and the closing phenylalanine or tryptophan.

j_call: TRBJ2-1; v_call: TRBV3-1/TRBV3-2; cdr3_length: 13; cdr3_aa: ASSQVRAGGGEQF
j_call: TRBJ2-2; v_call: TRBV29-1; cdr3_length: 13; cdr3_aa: SARTVAGETGELF
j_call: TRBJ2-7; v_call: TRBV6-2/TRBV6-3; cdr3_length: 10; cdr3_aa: ASSYTVYEQY
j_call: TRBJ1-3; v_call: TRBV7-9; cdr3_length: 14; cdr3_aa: ASSLAGTASGNTIY
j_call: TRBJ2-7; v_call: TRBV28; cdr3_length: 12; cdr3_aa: ASSSGTGTYEQY
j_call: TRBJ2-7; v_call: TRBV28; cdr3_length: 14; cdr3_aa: ASSVGTGRLTYEQY
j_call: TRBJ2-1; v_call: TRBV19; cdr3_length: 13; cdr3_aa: ASSIAGGPYNEQF
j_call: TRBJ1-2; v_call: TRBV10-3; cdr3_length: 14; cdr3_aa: AISDSRGPFNYGYT
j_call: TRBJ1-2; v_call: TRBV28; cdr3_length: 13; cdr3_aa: ASKRGPSYTYGYT
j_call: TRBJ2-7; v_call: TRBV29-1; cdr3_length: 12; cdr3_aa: SVLTGGSSYEQY
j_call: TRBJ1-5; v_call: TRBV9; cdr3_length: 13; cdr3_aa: ASSEGQSSNQPQH
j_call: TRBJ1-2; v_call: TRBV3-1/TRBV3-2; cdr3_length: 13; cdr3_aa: ASSQRDRAGYGYT
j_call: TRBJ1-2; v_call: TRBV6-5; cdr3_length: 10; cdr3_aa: ASSYGDYGYT
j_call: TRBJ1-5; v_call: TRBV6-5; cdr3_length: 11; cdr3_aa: ASSTTGYQPQH
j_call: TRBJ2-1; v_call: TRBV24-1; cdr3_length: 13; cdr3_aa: ATSETTGGVGEQF
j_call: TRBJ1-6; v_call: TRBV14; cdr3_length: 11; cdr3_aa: ASSLQTNSPLH
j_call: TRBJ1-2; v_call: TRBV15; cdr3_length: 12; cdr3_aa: ATSRDRLNYGYT
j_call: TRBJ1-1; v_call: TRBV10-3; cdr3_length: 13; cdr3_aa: AISETGTGGTEAF
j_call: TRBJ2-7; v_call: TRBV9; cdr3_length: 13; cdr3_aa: ASSVGGGNSYEQY
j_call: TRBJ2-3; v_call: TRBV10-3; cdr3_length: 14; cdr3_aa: AIRPGLPKTPDTQY
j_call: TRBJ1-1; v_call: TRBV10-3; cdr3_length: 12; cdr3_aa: AISESWGLSEAF
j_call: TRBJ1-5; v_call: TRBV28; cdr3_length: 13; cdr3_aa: ASSLRLGGNQPQH